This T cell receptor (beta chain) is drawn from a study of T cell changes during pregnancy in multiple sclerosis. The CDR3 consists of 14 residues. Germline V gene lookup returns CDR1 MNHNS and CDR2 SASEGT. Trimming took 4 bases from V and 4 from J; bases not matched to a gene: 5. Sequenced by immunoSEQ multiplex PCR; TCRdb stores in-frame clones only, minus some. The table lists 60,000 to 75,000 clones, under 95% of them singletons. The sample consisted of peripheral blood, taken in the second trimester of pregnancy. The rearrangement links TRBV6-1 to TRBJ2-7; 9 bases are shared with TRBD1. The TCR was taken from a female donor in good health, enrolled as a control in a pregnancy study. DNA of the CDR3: TGTGCCAGCAGTGCGGGGGACAGGGAGTACGAGCAGTACTTC. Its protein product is CASSAGDREYEQYF.